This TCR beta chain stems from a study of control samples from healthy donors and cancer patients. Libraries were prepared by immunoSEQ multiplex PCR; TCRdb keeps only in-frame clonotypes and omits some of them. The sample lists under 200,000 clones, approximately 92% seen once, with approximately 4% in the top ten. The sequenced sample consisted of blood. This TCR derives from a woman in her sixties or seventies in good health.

The chain's CDR3 is CASSMGANYGYTF. The CDR3 DNA follows: TGTGCCAGTAGCATGGGGGCTAACTATGGCTACACCTTC. This sequence joins TRBV19 and TRBJ1-2, with D maybe TRBD1 (5 bases). Trimming left V 6 bases short and J 0 bases short, with 8 bases between. CDR1 LNHDA and CDR2 SQIVND come from the germline V gene (reference sequence). The CDR3 covers 13 residues.